Included here is one T cell receptor beta chain sequence, with context. The antigen is undetermined. In the library, each TCR cDNA molecule bore its own unique molecular identifier. TCRdb ran MiXCR on the 5' RACE reads and lists one entry per CDR3 protein. The sample holds roughly 28,000 distinct CDR3 sequences, around 9.2% seen once. The data were obtained in a study of spatial heterogeneity in lung cancer. Whole-study results and caveats: Circulating ubiquitous expanded tumor TCRs were observed more frequently at resection than at follow-up.

Specified time point: sample taken at primary tumor resection. Tumor, nontumor lung or frozen PBMC supplied whole RNA, sequenced without sorting. The cohort: some 70 early-stage, untreated non-small cell lung cancer patients. The CDR3 sequence is 16 residues long. V was pared by 3 bases and J by 4 bases, with 10 bases of the junction left unmatched. Germline V gene sequence: CDR1 WNHNN, CDR2 SYGVQD (reference sequence). The sequencing used PBMCs, collected at surgery. This clonotype was obtained from a female donor with early-stage non-small cell lung cancer. The chain carries TRBV10-1 and TRBJ2-3; 7 nucleotides match TRBD2. CDR3 in DNA: TGCGCCAGCAGTGACACCGGCGGGAGAGACGCAGATACGCAGTATTTT. This gives the protein CASSDTGGRDADTQYF.